This T cell receptor beta chain originates from a study of cytomegalovirus exposure and HLA in healthy donors. Notes on the study in general: Indistinguishability led to the exclusion of some V segments, TRBV6-2 and TRBV6-3 included. Prediction of most subjects' HLA-A and HLA-B alleles by TCR beta sequences was reportedly accurate.

This clone was detected only a few times. What it recognizes is unknown. Though probably carrying unrecorded immune exposures, donors were nominally healthy at sampling. Germline V gene sequence: CDR1 WNHNN, CDR2 SYGVQD (reference sequence). V shed 8 bases and J shed 1 base, with 15 bases lying between them. The CDR3 has 15 residues. The PCR ran on 60 Vbeta and 13 Jbeta primers. Assay used: immunoSEQ multiplex PCR; TCRdb lists only in-frame clones, some missing. The sample carries 140,000 to 150,000 clones, less than 9.5% recorded once. The receptor's source is a male donor in good health and CMV-seronegative. Sequenced: PBMCs. The chain joins TRBV10-1 to TRBJ1-3; perhaps TRBD1 as D (6 bases). The CDR3 here is CASPGTKDSGNTIYF. In DNA, the CDR3 is TGCGCCAGCCCCGGGACAAAAGATTCTGGAAACACCATATATTTT.